Listed here are 27 T cell receptor beta chains from one sample, sequenced in a study of T cell responses to AZD1222 COVID-19 vaccine. Sequencing was performed with immunoSEQ multiplex PCR; in TCRdb, only in-frame clones are kept and a portion is missing. The sample holds tens of thousands of clones, around 83% seen once. The sequences come from peripheral blood, collected on day 0 of AZD1222 vaccination. The source of these receptors is an adult in good health.

This clone occurred once. The chain joins TRBV9 to TRBJ1-6, with D maybe TRBD1 (5 bases). Germline CDR1 is SGDLS and CDR2 is YYNGEE. Trimming stripped 0 bases from V and 7 bases from J, with 8 bases between. The CDR3 length is 14 residues. CDR3: CASSVGQRNSPLHF. The CDR3 DNA is TGTGCCAGCAGCGTAGGACAGAGAAATTCACCCCTCCACTTT.

The chain has TRBV6-6 and TRBJ1-5; D is ambiguous. This CDR3 is 16 amino acids long. Deletions cut 1 base from V and 6 bases from J, with 16 bases between. Germline V lookup: CDR1 MNHNY, CDR2 SVGAGI (reference sequence). CDR3: CASSYFTPKGRQPQHF. CDR3 DNA sequence: TGTGCCAGCAGTTACTTTACACCCAAAGGCCGTCAGCCCCAGCATTTT.

J is TRBJ2-7 and V is TRBV29-1, with 8 bases matching TRBD1. CDR1 is SQVTM, CDR2 ANQGSEA, per germline. Unmatched junction bases numbered 6, after V lost 7 bases and J lost 1 base. The CDR3 is 13 residues long. The CDR3 protein is CSAGQGISYEQYF. DNA of the CDR3: TGCAGCGCAGGACAGGGAATTTCCTACGAGCAGTACTTC.

This clone was seen a handful of times. The chain links TRBV24-1 to TRBJ1-5; D gene ambiguous. The CDR3 contains 14 residues. Germline V lookup: CDR1 KGHDR, CDR2 SFDVKD. The ends were cut back, 3 bases at V and 6 bases at J, with 11 bases in the middle. In nucleotides, the CDR3 is TGTGCCACCAGTGATATTTTGTCTGCTCAGCCCCAGCATTTT. Its protein product is CATSDILSAQPQHF.

The rearrangement joins TRBV12-3 or TRBV12-4 to TRBJ1-1; no definite D call. The V gene lost 7 bases and the J gene lost 7 bases, with 13 bases spanning the gap. The CDR3 consists of 12 residues. The CDR3 reads CASTTRTREAFF. The CDR3 DNA follows: TGTGCCAGCACCACTAGAACACGTGAAGCTTTCTTT.

The chain links TRBV19 to TRBJ2-3; TRBD1 is a possible D gene (6 bases). This CDR3 region has 15 residues. Germline V gene lookup returns CDR1 LNHDA and CDR2 SQIVND (reference sequence). Trimming took off 5 bases at V and 0 bases at J, with 12 bases between the two ends. As DNA, the CDR3 is TGTGCCAGTAGTGGGACACCGACTAGCACAGATACGCAGTATTTT. Amino acid sequence: CASSGTPTSTDTQYF.

The chain is built from TRBV10-2 and TRBJ2-1; the match to TRBD1 covers 8 bases. This CDR3 has 16 residues. From germline, CDR1 is WSHSY and CDR2 SAAADI. The V gene end was trimmed by 5 bases and the J gene end by 1 base; junction bases not matched to a gene: 7. CDR3 nucleotide sequence: TGCGCCAGCAGTCCCAGGACAGGGACGTCCTACAATGAGCAGTTCTTC. Residues: CASSPRTGTSYNEQFF.

In its sample, this clone ranks as medium-sized. This sequence joins TRBV27 and TRBJ2-7, with a possible D match to TRBD1 (6 bases). V lost 3 bases and J lost 1, with 10 bases in between. The CDR3 has 14 amino acids. Per germline, CDR1 MNHEY and CDR2 SMNVEV (reference sequence). The CDR3 reads CASSFDQGSYEQYF. The DNA for the CDR3 is TGTGCCAGCAGTTTCGACCAGGGGTCCTACGAGCAGTACTTC.

The DNA for the CDR3 is TGTGCCAGCAGTGAAATGACAGGGGCAGGTATCACTGAAGCTTTCTTT. Translated, it gives CASSEMTGAGITEAFF. The chain employs TRBV2 and TRBJ1-1, with 8 positions matching TRBD1. The CDR3 has 16 residues. J was trimmed by 4 bases and V by 2 bases; bases with no gene match: 9. CDR1 is SNHLY and CDR2 is FYNNEI in the germline V gene.

The rearrangement links TRBV5-8 to TRBJ2-5; D possibly corresponds to TRBD1 (6 bases). In germline, CDR1 is SGHTS, CDR2 YDEGEE. The CDR3 has 16 residues. The V and J ends lost 4 bases and 3 bases respectively, with 19 bases between them. This CDR3 reads CASSPGVGRRKETQYF. CDR3 in DNA: TGTGCCAGCAGCCCAGGGGTAGGTCGGAGGAAAGAGACCCAGTACTTC.

The V call is TRBV6-5, the J call TRBJ2-1, with 11 nucleotides matching TRBD2. V was clipped by 5 bases and J by 6 bases; unmatched bases: 6. This CDR3 is built from 15 residues. Per germline, CDR1 MNHEY and CDR2 SVGAGI. CDR3 amino acids: CASSLTSGGANEQFF. In DNA, the CDR3 is TGTGCCAGCAGTCTAACTAGCGGGGGTGCCAATGAGCAGTTCTTC.

The V gene is TRBV6-5, the J gene TRBJ1-6; D may be TRBD1 (6 bases). CDR1 is MNHEY, CDR2 SVGAGI, per germline. Deletions cut 6 bases from V and 5 bases from J, with 14 bases between. This CDR3 comprises 15 residues. CDR3 amino acids: CASRAEGVHNSPLHF. The CDR3 nucleotides are TGTGCCAGCAGGGCGGAGGGGGTCCATAATTCACCCCTCCACTTT.

This chain joins TRBV27 and TRBJ1-1, with TRBD1 as a possible D gene (5 bases). This CDR3 has 14 residues. V was cut by 4 bases and J by 2 bases, with 11 bases left in between. CDR1 and CDR2 (germline): MNHEY, SMNVEV (reference sequence). CDR3 nucleotide sequence: TGTGCCAGCAGTTCCTGGGGGGTAAACACTGAAGCTTTCTTT. This sequence encodes CASSSWGVNTEAFF.

V usage is TRBV5-8 and J usage is TRBJ1-5; TRBD1 might be the D (6 bases). V lost 0 bases, J lost 0 bases, and 10 bases lay in between. The CDR3 has 16 residues. Germline CDR1 is SGHTS and CDR2 is YDEGEE. The CDR3 DNA is TGTGCCAGCAGCTTGGCGACAGGTTATAGCAATCAGCCCCAGCATTTT. It is translated as CASSLATGYSNQPQHF.

The table lists this clone with a few counts. The chain links TRBV2 to TRBJ2-2; D call uncertain. V was clipped by 11 bases and J by 0 bases, with 16 bases between them. CDR1 is SNHLY, CDR2 FYNNEI, per germline. The CDR3 is made up of 15 amino acids. CDR3 sequence: CAAAPRSANTGELFF. As DNA, the CDR3 is TGTGCCGCGGCCCCTCGGTCCGCGAACACCGGGGAGCTGTTTTTT.

V usage is TRBV5-4 and J usage is TRBJ2-1; TRBD2 matches at 7 bases. The germline V gene encodes CDR1 SGHNT and CDR2 YYREEE (reference sequence). V lost 4 bases, J lost 5 bases, and 6 bases stayed unmatched. This CDR3 spans 14 amino acids. The CDR3 here is CASSARRGDNEQFF. The CDR3 DNA follows: TGTGCCAGCAGCGCCCGTCGGGGGGACAATGAGCAGTTCTTC.

The chain joins TRBV18 to TRBJ2-1; 14 nucleotides align to TRBD2. The V gene end was trimmed by 5 bases and the J gene end by 4 bases; junction bases not matched to a gene: 4. This CDR3 is 16 amino acids long. Looked up from germline, CDR1 is KGHSH and CDR2 is LQKENI. CDR3 residues: CASSSTSGGAYNEQFF. As DNA, the CDR3 is TGTGCCAGCTCATCGACTAGCGGGGGGGCTTACAATGAGCAGTTCTTC.

The chain links TRBV6-6 to TRBJ2-1; 8 bases map to TRBD2. The CDR3 runs to 16 residues. Germline CDR1 reads MNHNY; CDR2 reads SVGAGI (reference sequence). The V and J ends lost 6 bases and 3 bases, in that order; junction bases with no gene match: 10. CDR3 loop: CASSSPERGHYNEQFF. The CDR3 DNA reads as TGTGCCAGCAGCTCCCCCGAGCGGGGGCACTACAATGAGCAGTTCTTC.

The gene calls are TRBV6-6 and TRBJ2-2; 7 bases are shared with TRBD1. The CDR3 sequence is 16 residues long. CDR1 and CDR2 from the germline V gene are MNHNY and SVGAGI (reference sequence). V shed 5 bases and J 0 bases; nucleotides not matched to a gene: 6. The CDR3 DNA sequence: TGTGCCAGCAGTACGACAGGACAGGCGAACACCGGGGAGCTGTTTTTT. It yields the protein CASSTTGQANTGELFF.

The chain joins TRBV5-1 to TRBJ1-3; D uncertain. This CDR3 has 17 amino acids. Per germline, CDR1 SGHRS and CDR2 YFSETQ. Trimming shortened V by 0 bases and J by 3 bases, and 16 bases separated the two germline ends. The chain's CDR3 is CASSLESGNRVGNTIYF. The CDR3 coding sequence is TGCGCCAGCAGCTTGGAATCCGGCAATAGGGTTGGAAACACCATATATTTT.

The chain employs TRBV14 and TRBJ2-7; maybe TRBD2 (6 bases). This CDR3 spans 13 amino acids. V was shortened by 1 base and J by 6 bases, with 10 bases between the two germline ends. The germline gives CDR1 SGHDN, CDR2 FVKESK. CDR3 region: CASSQVGGVEQYF. In DNA form, the CDR3 reads TGTGCCAGCAGCCAAGTCGGAGGGGTCGAGCAGTACTTC.

CDR3 sequence: CASSQGASGGVGTDTQYF. CDR3 nucleotides: TGCGCCAGCAGCCAAGGGGCTAGCGGGGGAGTAGGAACAGATACGCAGTATTTT. The rearrangement links TRBV4-1 to TRBJ2-3, with TRBD2 matching 10 bases. The germline gives CDR1 MGHRA, CDR2 YSYEKL. The CDR3 spans 18 residues. Trimming cost V 1 base and J 3 bases; bases outside gene matches: 10.

CDR3 coding DNA: TGTGCCAGCAGCTTAGGTGGACAGTACGAGCAGTACTTC. Protein sequence: CASSLGGQYEQYF. The chain has TRBV7-6 and TRBJ2-7; D is possibly TRBD1 (6 bases). Looked up from germline, CDR1 is SGHVS and CDR2 is FNYEAQ. This CDR3 contains 13 residues. V gave up 1 base and J gave up 4 bases, with 8 bases separating them.

The J gene is TRBJ1-2, the V gene TRBV5-4, with D unclear. There are 13 residues in the CDR3. Germline V gives CDR1 SGHNT, CDR2 YYREEE (reference sequence). With 1 base removed from V and 1 base from J, the gap between germline ends came to 5 bases. The DNA for the CDR3 is TGTGCCAGCAGCTTGAGGAGTAACTATGGCTACACCTTC. Its protein is CASSLRSNYGYTF.

For this clone: The sample holds other DNA sequences that translate to the same CDR3. The rearrangement links TRBV28 to TRBJ1-3; unclear D gene. Germline V gene lookup returns CDR1 MDHEN and CDR2 SYDVKM. Trimming removed 1 base at V and 3 bases at J, with 4 bases between. This CDR3 has 13 residues. This CDR3 is CASSLSSGNTIYF. CDR3 DNA: TGTGCCAGCAGTTTATCGAGTGGAAACACCATATATTTT.

V gene TRBV10-3 combines with J gene TRBJ2-7, with D possibly being TRBD2 (7 bases). Germline V gene sequence: CDR1 ENHRY, CDR2 SYGVKD. This CDR3 is 14 amino acids long. Deletions cut 4 bases from V and 5 bases from J, with 15 bases between. CDR3 region: CAISGGGASNEQYF. The CDR3 region has the DNA TGTGCCATCAGTGGAGGGGGGGCGTCGAACGAGCAGTACTTC.

The rearrangement uses TRBV5-6 and TRBJ2-3; 10 bases are shared with TRBD2. The CDR3 length is 15 residues. Germline lookup yields CDR1 SGHDT and CDR2 YYEEEE. With V trimmed by 0 bases and J by 5 bases, 3 bases remained unmatched. The CDR3 nucleotides are TGTGCCAGCAGCTTGGGAGCGGGGGGGCTAGATACGCAGTATTTT. It specifies CASSLGAGGLDTQYF.